This TCR beta chain was sequenced during a study of cytomegalovirus exposure and HLA in healthy donors. Study in general: HLA-typed donors were the source of about 85 million unique TCRs held in an early data release.

This clone has more than one count but fewer than ten. Each donor was nominally healthy when sampled (though unrecorded immune exposures were likely). 60 Vbeta and 13 Jbeta primers were used in PCR. Clones were read by immunoSEQ multiplex PCR, and TCRdb kept only the in-frame ones, dropping some. There are 150,000 to 200,000 clones in the sample; approximately 83% occur only once, and approximately 1.2% lies in the top ten. Germline-derived CDR1 and CDR2 are MNHEY and SMNVEV (reference sequence). V was trimmed by 0 bases and J by 4 bases, leaving 9 bases between them. The CDR3 covers 14 residues. The chain recombines TRBV27 with TRBJ1-1; D not resolved. This clonotype was sampled from a boy aged 2-15 years in good health and CMV-seronegative. The sequenced sample was PBMCs. In nucleotides, the CDR3 is TGTGCCAGCAGTTTATCAACGGTAAGCACTGAAGCTTTCTTT. Residues: CASSLSTVSTEAFF.